This T cell receptor beta chain is drawn from a study of T cell changes during pregnancy in multiple sclerosis. Libraries were prepared by immunoSEQ multiplex PCR; TCRdb keeps only in-frame clonotypes and omits some of them. Of some 40,000 clones detected, about nine tenths appear once; the ten largest clones hold 0.37%. The V segment lost 10 bases and the J segment 5 bases; nucleotides outside the gene matches: 21. CDR1 is ENHRY, CDR2 SYGVKD, per germline. This CDR3 comprises 18 residues. This clone was found a few times. This receptor was identified in a female donor in good health, enrolled as a control in a pregnancy study. The sample was CD4+ T cells from peripheral blood mononuclear cells, taken in the third trimester of pregnancy. This chain uses TRBV10-3 with TRBJ2-5, with 11 bases fitting TRBD2. Here the CDR3 DNA reads TGTGCCACCCTAGCTCCGGGGACTAGCGGAGGAGGTAGGGAGACCCAGTACTTC. Its translation: CATLAPGTSGGGRETQYF.